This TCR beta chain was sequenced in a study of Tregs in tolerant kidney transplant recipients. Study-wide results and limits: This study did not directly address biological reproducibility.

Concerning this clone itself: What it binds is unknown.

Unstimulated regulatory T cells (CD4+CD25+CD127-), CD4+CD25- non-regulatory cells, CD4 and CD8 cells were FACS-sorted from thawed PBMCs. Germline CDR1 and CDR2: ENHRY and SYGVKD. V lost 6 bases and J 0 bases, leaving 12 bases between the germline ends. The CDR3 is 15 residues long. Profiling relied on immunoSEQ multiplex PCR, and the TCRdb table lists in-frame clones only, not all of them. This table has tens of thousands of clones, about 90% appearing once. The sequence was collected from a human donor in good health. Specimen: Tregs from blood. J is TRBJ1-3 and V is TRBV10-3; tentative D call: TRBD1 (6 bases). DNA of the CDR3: TGTGCCATCAGGGAAACAGGGAGCTCTGGAAACACCATATATTTT. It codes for CAIRETGSSGNTIYF.